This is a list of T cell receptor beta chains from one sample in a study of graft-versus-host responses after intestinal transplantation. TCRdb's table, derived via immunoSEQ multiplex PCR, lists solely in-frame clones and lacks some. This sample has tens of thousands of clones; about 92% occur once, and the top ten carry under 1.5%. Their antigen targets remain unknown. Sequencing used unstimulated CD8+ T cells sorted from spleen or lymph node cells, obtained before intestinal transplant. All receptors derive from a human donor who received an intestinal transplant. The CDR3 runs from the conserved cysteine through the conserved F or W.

CASSYPGAGNTIYF TRBJ1-3 TRBV6-5 14
CASSPRTGTGFYGYTF TRBJ1-2 TRBV13 16
CASSFGTARADTQYF TRBJ2-3 TRBV7-9 15
CASSLGGDEQFF TRBJ2-1 TRBV7-2 12
CASREDTSYNSPLHF TRBJ1-6 TRBV2 15
CASSLGRGFTEAFF TRBJ1-1 TRBV11-2 14
CASSFVWGWLQGPTPNYGYTF TRBJ1-2 TRBV5-1 21
CSVEDGPAGALTDTQYF TRBJ2-3 TRBV29-1 17
CASSESGGYTF TRBJ1-2 TRBV19 11
CSVEVPNLEAFF TRBJ1-1 TRBV29-1 12
CASSHPQGLDTEAFF TRBJ1-1 TRBV14 15
CASRMWALDTEAFF TRBJ1-1 TRBV6-5 14
CTSSGSSGGPKIQETQYF TRBJ2-5 TRBV1 18
CATLGPYQETQYF TRBJ2-5 TRBV6-1 13
CASSQDGGTYEQYF TRBJ2-7 TRBV4-1 14
CASSQDRGTDTQYF TRBJ2-3 TRBV5-1 14
CASRDPGGSGYTF TRBJ1-2 TRBV19 13
CASRTGGRTEAFF TRBJ1-1 TRBV5-6 13
CASSYSRGDTGELFF TRBJ2-2 TRBV6-5 15
CATSRPQVNTEAFF TRBJ1-1 TRBV15 14
CASSLAPGGSTEAFF TRBJ1-1 TRBV7-2 15
CASSTSGARTDTQYF TRBJ2-3 TRBV9 15
CASSYSGGQTQYF TRBJ2-4 TRBV6-6 13
CASSSPPRGTYEQYF TRBJ2-7 TRBV7-9 15
CASSIGGLAGFYEQYF TRBJ2-7 TRBV19 16
CASSKGHPHSGVLFF TRBJ2-2 TRBV7-8 15
CASSEGWTSGWNEQFF TRBJ2-1 TRBV2 16
CASSLTGGWNTQYF TRBJ2-3 TRBV16 14
CASSMGQVLSDTQYF TRBJ2-3 TRBV5-4 15
CARPGLEFHEQFF TRBJ2-1 TRBV10-1 13
CASSQGAGSTDTQYF TRBJ2-3 TRBV4-1 15
CASSIANEETQYF TRBJ2-5 TRBV5-4 13
CASRPGGNTEAFF TRBJ1-1 TRBV25-1 13
CASRPSPSGGAGYTF TRBJ1-2 TRBV7-8 15
CASSYSATGDEQFF TRBJ2-1 TRBV6-6 14
CASSPLGQGGTDTQYF TRBJ2-3 TRBV18 16
CASSEDRGGYEQYF TRBJ2-7 TRBV2 14
CASSFKIRGFNEQFF TRBJ2-1 TRBV6-5 15
CATSRERGSNQPQHF TRBJ1-5 TRBV15 15
CSVEGGPGQETQYF TRBJ2-5 TRBV29-1 14
CASSMGGGTEAFF TRBJ1-1 TRBV7-2 13
CASSRGDRAHGYTF TRBJ1-2 TRBV4-1 14
CASSYGRHFSEAFF TRBJ1-1 TRBV6-5 14
CAIPSLGGFYGYTF TRBJ1-2 TRBV10-3 14
CASSPGVETGVYEQYF TRBJ2-7 TRBV18 16
CSVAGGGELFF TRBJ2-2 TRBV29-1 11
CASSQGLAGNYGYTF TRBJ1-2 TRBV4-2 15
CASSATQGGYTF TRBJ1-2 TRBV9 12
CASSPGQSGYEQYF TRBJ2-7 TRBV27 14
CASSTRDRIYEQYF TRBJ2-7 TRBV21-1 14
CASSLEPGGRSYEQYF TRBJ2-7 TRBV7-8 16
CASSLSGAPQETQYF TRBJ2-5 TRBV27 15
CASSRHRVGQETQYF TRBJ2-5 TRBV7-8 15